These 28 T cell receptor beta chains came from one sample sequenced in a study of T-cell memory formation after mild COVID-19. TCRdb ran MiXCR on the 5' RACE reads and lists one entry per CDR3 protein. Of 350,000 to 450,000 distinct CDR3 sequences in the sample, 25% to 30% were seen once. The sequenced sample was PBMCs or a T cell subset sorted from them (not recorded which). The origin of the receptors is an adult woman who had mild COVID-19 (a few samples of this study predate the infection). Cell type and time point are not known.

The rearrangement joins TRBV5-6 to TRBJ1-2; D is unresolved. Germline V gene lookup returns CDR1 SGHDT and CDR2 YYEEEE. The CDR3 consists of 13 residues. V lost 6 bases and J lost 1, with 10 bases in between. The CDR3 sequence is CASNTEINYGYTF. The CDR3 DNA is TGTGCCAGCAACACAGAGATTAACTATGGCTACACCTTC.

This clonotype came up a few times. The CDR3 spells CASSQGVAGLPDYEQYF. CDR3 nucleotides: TGCGCCAGCAGCCAAGGCGTGGCGGGGTTACCCGACTACGAGCAGTACTTC. The chain has TRBV4-3 and TRBJ2-7, with a tentative D call TRBD2 (6 bases). Germline lookup yields CDR1 LGHNA and CDR2 YSLEER. Trimming removed 1 base from V and 3 bases from J, with 19 bases in between. CDR3 length: 17 amino acids.

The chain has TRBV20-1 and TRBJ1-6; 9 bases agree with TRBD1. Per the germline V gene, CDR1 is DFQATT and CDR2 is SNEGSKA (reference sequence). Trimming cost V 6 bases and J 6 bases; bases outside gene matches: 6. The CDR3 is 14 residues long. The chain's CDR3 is CSAGGTGSNSPLHF. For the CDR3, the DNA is TGCAGTGCGGGTGGGACAGGGAGTAATTCACCCCTCCACTTT.

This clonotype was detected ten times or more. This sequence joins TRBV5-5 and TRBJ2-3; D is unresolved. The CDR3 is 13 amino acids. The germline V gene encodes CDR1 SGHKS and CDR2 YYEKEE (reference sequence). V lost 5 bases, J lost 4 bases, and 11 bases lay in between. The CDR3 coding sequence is TGTGCCAGCAGATACGACATCCCAGATACGCAGTATTTT. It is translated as CASRYDIPDTQYF.

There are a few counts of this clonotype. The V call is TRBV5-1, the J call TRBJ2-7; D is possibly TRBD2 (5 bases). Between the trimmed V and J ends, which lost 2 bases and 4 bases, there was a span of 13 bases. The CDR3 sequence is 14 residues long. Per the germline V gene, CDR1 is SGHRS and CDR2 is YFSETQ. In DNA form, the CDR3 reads TGCGCCAGCAGCTTCAGCGGTGAGCTATACGAGCAGTACTTC. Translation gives CASSFSGELYEQYF.

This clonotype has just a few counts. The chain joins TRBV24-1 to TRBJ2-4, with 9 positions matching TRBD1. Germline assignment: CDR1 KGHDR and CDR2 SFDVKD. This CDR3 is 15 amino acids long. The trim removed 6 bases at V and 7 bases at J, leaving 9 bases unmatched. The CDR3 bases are TGTGCCACCAGTCTTGGCGGGACAGGGACCAACATTCAGTACTTC. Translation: CATSLGGTGTNIQYF.

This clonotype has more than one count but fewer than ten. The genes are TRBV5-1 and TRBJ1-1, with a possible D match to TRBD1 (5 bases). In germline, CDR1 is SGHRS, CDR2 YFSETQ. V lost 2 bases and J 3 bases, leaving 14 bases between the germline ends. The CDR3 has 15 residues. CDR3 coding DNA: TGCGCCAGCAGCTTTGGGACGTGGGGGGACACTGAAGCTTTCTTT. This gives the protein CASSFGTWGDTEAFF.

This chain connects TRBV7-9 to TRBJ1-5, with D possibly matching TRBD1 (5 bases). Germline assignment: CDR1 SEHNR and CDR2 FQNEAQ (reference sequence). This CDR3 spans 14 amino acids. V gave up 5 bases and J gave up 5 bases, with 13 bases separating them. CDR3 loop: CASSHGGGDQPQHF. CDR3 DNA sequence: TGTGCCAGCAGCCATGGCGGAGGGGATCAGCCCCAGCATTTT.

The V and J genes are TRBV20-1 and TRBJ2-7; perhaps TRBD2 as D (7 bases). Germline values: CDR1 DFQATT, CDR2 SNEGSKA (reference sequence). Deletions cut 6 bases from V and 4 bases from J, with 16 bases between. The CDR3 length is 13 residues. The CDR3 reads CSAGRGGAYEQYF. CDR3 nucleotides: TGCAGTGCCGGCCGTGGGGGGGCGTACGAGCAGTACTTC.

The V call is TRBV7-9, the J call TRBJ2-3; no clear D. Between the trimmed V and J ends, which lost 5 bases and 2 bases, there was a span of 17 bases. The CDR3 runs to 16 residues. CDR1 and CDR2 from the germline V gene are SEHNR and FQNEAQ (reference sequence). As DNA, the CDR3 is TGTGCCAGCAGCACCCGATCTAGAGTCCCCACAGATACGCAGTATTTT. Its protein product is CASSTRSRVPTDTQYF.

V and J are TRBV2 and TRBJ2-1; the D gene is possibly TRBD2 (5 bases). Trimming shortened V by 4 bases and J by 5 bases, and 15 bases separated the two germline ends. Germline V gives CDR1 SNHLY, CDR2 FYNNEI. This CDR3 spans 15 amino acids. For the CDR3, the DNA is TGTGCCAGCAGTGCGGAGGTCCTTAGGAACAATGAGCAGTTCTTC. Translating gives CASSAEVLRNNEQFF.

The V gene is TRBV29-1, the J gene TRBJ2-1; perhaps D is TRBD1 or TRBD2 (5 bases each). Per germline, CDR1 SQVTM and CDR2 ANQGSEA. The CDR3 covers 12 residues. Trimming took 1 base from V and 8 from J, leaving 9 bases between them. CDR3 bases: TGCAGCGTTGAAGTCCGAGGGGATGAGCAGTTCTTC. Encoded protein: CSVEVRGDEQFF.

The CDR3 is CATSAGVLGSYEQYF. CDR3 DNA sequence: TGTGCCACCTCGGCCGGCGTCCTGGGGTCCTACGAGCAGTACTTC. The V gene is TRBV24-1, the J gene TRBJ2-7; D gene unclear. Deletions cut 9 bases from V and 1 base from J, with 18 bases between. The CDR3 is made up of 15 amino acids. Germline loops: CDR1 KGHDR, CDR2 SFDVKD.

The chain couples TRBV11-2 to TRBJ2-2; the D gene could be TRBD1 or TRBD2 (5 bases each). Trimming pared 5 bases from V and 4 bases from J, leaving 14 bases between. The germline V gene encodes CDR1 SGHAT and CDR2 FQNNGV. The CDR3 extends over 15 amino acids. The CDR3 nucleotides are TGTGCCAGCAGCCAGTTGGGTGGGGGCACCGGGGAGCTGTTTTTT. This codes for CASSQLGGGTGELFF.

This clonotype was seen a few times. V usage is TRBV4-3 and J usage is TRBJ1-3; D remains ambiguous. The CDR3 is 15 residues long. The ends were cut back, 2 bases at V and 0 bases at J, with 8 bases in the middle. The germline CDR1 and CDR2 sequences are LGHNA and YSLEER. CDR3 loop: CASSQTPGSGNTIYF. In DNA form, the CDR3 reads TGCGCCAGCAGCCAAACACCTGGCTCTGGAAACACCATATATTTT.

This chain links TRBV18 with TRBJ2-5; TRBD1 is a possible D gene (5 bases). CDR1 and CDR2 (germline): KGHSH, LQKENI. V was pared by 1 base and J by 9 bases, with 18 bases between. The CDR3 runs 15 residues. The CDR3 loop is CASSPQFQGEVAQYF. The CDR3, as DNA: TGTGCCAGCTCACCACAGTTCCAGGGTGAAGTGGCCCAGTACTTC.

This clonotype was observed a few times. As DNA, the CDR3 is TGTGCCAGCAGGGAAAGGTTTAATGAAGCTTTCTTT. Protein: CASRERFNEAFF. This chain connects TRBV12-3 or TRBV12-4 to TRBJ1-1; D gene ambiguous. CDR3 length: 12 residues. V shed 6 bases and J shed 7 bases, with 12 bases lying between them.

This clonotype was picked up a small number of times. The CDR3 spells CASRWGSLNTEAFF. CDR3 DNA: TGTGCCAGCAGGTGGGGCAGCTTGAACACTGAAGCTTTCTTT. The chain has TRBV7-9 and TRBJ1-1; possibly TRBD1 for D (5 bases). Trimming removed 6 bases from V and 0 bases from J, with 11 bases in between. Germline V gene lookup returns CDR1 SEHNR and CDR2 FQNEAQ (reference sequence). This CDR3 has 14 amino acids. The full variable domain, rest sourced from reference TRBV7-9 and TRBJ1-1, is DTGVSQNPRHKITKRGQNVTFRCDPISEHNRLYWYRQTLGQGPEFLTYFQNEAQLEKSRLLSDRFSAERPKGSFSTLEIQRTEQGDSAMYLCASRWGSLNTEAFFGQGTRLTVV.

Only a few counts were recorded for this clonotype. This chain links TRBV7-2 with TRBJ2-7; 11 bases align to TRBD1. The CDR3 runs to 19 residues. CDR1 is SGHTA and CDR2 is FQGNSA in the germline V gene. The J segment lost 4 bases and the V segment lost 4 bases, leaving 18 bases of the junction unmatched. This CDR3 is CASSSPRPGQGDKRYEQYF. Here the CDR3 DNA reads TGTGCCAGCAGCTCCCCTAGACCGGGACAGGGGGACAAACGTTACGAGCAGTACTTC.

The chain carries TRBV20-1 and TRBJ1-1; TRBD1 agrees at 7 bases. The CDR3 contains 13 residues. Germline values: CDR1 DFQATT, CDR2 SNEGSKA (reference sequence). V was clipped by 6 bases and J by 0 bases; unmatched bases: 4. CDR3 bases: TGCAGTGCGTGGGACAGCTTGAACACTGAAGCTTTCTTT. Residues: CSAWDSLNTEAFF.

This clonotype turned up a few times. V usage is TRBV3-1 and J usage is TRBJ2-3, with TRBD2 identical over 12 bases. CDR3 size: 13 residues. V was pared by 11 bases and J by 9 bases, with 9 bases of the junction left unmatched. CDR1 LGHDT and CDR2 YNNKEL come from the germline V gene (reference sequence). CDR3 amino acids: CASRTSGAGTQYF. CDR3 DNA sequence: TGTGCCTCTCGGACTAGCGGGGCCGGGACGCAGTATTTT.

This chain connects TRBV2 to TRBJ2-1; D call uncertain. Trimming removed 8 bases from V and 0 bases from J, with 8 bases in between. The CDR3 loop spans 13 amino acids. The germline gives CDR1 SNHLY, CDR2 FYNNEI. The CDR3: CASGPVSYNEQFF. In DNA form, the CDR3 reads TGTGCCAGCGGACCTGTCTCCTACAATGAGCAGTTCTTC.

The CDR3: CAWSGGGPYEQYF. The DNA of the CDR3 is TGTGCCTGGAGTGGGGGGGGACCATACGAGCAGTACTTC. The gene calls are TRBV30 and TRBJ2-7, with 7 nucleotides matching TRBD2. J lost 4 bases, V lost 1 base, and 4 bases had no gene match. The CDR3 length is 13 residues. CDR1 and CDR2 from the germline V gene are GTSNPN and SVGIG (reference sequence).

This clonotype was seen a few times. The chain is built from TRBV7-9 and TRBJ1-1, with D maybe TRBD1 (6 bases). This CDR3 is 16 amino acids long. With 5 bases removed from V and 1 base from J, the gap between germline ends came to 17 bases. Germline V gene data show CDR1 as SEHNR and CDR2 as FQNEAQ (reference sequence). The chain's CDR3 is CASSPQLVGQNTEAFF. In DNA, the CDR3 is TGTGCCAGCAGCCCCCAACTGGTGGGACAGAACACTGAAGCTTTCTTT.

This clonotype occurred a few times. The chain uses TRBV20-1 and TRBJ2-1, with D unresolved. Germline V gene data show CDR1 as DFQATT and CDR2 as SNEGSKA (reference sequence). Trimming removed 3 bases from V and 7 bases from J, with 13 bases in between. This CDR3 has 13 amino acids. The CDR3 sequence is CSASVPPLNEQFF. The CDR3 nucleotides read TGCAGTGCTAGCGTCCCCCCTCTTAATGAGCAGTTCTTC.

The DNA for the CDR3 is TGTGCCAGCAGCCGGACAGACAACTATGGCTACACCTTC. This codes for CASSRTDNYGYTF. The gene calls are TRBV12-3 or TRBV12-4 and TRBJ1-2; maybe TRBD1 (6 bases). The CDR3 has 13 residues. V dropped 6 bases and J dropped 2 bases, with 10 bases sitting between them.

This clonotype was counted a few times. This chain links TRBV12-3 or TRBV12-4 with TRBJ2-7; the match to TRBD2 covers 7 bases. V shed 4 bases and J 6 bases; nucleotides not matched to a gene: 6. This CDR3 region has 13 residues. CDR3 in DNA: TGTGCCAGCAGTTCCCCCGGGGGGTCCGAGCAGTACTTC. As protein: CASSSPGGSEQYF.

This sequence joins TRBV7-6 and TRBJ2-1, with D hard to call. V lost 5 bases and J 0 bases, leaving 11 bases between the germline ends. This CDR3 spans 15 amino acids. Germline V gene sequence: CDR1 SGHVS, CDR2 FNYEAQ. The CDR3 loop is CASSRSVGSYNEQFF. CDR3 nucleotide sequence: TGTGCCAGCAGCCGAAGTGTGGGCTCCTACAATGAGCAGTTCTTC.